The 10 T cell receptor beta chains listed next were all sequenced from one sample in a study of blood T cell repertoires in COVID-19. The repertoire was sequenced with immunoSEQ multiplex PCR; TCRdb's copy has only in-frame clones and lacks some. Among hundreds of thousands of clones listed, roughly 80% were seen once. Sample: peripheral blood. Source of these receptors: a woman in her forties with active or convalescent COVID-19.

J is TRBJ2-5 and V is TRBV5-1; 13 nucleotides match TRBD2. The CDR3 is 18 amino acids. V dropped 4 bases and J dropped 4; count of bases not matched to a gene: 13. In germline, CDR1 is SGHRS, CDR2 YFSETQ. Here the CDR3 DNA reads TGCGCCAGCAGCCCACTAGCAGGGACTAGCGGGATCGGAGAGACCCAGTACTTC. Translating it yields CASSPLAGTSGIGETQYF.

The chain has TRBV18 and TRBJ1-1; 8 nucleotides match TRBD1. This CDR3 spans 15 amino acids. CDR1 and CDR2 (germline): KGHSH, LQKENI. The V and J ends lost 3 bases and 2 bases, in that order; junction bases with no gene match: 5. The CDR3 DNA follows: TGTGCCAGCTCACCTCCCGGGACAGGCAACACTGAAGCTTTCTTT. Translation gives CASSPPGTGNTEAFF. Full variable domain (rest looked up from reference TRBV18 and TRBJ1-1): NAGVMQNPRHLVRRRGQEARLRCSPMKGHSHVYWYRQLPEEGLKFMVYLQKENIIDESGMPKERFSAEFPKEGPSILRIQQVVRGDSAAYFCASSPPGTGNTEAFFGQGTRLTVV.

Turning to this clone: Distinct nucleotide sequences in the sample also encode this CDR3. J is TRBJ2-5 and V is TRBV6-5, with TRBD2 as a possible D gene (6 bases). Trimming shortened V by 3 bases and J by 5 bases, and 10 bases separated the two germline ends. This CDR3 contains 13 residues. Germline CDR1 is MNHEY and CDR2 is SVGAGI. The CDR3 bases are TGTGCCAGCAGTTATACAGGAGGGGAGACCCAGTACTTC. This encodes CASSYTGGETQYF.

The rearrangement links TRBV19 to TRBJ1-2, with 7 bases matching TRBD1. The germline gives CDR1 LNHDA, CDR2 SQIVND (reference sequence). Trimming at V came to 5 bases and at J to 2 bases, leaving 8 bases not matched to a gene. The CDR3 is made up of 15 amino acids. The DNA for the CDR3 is TGTGCCAGTAGTCTCTGGACAGGCGGGAACTATGGCTACACCTTC. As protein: CASSLWTGGNYGYTF.

CDR3 region: CASSGTGGKAFF. CDR3 sequence (DNA): TGCGCCAGCAGCGGGACAGGGGGGAAAGCTTTCTTT. The V and J genes are TRBV5-1 and TRBJ1-1, with 11 bases that match TRBD1. Germline V gives CDR1 SGHRS, CDR2 YFSETQ. J gave up 9 bases and V 4 bases, and 2 bases lay outside the gene matches. This CDR3 is 12 amino acids long.

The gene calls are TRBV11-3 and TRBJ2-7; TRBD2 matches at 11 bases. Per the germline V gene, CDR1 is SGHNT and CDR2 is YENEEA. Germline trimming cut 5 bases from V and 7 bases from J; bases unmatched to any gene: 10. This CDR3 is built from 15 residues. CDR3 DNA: TGTGCCAGCAGCCCACCGGGACTAGCGGCCGGGGAGCAGTACTTC. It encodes CASSPPGLAAGEQYF.

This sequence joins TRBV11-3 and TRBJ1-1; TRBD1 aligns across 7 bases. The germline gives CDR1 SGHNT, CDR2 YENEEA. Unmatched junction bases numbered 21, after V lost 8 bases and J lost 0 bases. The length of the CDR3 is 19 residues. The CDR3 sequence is CASDKKRDSRSSMNTEAFF. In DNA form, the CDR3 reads TGTGCCAGCGACAAAAAGAGGGACAGTCGTTCTTCCATGAACACTGAAGCTTTCTTT.

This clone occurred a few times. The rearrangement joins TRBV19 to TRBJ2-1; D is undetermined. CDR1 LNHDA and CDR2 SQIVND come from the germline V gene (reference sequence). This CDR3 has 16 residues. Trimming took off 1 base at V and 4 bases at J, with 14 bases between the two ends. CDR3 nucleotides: TGTGCCAGTAGTATAGGCGGAGACCCCCTTTACAATGAGCAGTTCTTC. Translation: CASSIGGDPLYNEQFF.

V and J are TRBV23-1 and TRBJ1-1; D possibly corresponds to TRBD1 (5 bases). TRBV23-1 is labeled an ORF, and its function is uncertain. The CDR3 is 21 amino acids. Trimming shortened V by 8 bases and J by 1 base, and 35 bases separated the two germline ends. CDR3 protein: CASSRRSEVCLKGGGNTEAFF. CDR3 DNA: TGCGCCAGCTCCCGGAGGAGTGAGGTCTGTCTTAAGGGCGGGGGGAACACTGAAGCTTTCTTT.

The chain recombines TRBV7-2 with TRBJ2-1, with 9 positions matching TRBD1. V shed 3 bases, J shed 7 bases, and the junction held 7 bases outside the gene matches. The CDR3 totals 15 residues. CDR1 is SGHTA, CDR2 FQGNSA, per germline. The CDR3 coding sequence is TGTGCCAGCAGCTTCGACAGGGGGTATCGGAATGAGCAGTTCTTC. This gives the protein CASSFDRGYRNEQFF. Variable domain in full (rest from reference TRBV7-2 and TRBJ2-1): GAGVSQSPSNKVTEKGKDVELRCDPISGHTALYWYRQSLGQGLEFLIYFQGNSAPDKSGLPSDRFSAERTGGSVSTLTIQRTQQEDSAVYLCASSFDRGYRNEQFFGPGTRLTVL.